These 14 T cell receptor beta chains came from one sample sequenced in a study of T cell clonality in common variable immunodeficiency. TCRdb keeps only in-frame clones here, not all; method: immunoSEQ multiplex PCR. The sample presents about 66,000 clones, none singletons. What was sequenced was peripheral blood mononuclear cells. The receptors here all came from a person aged 18 to 75 in good health.

This clone was counted at least ten times. The read terminates 3 residues ahead of where the CDR3 ends, so the germline J gene completes it. This sequence joins TRBV19 and TRBJ2-3, with D uncertain. This CDR3 has 14 amino acids. The germline gives CDR1 LNHDA, CDR2 SQIVND (reference sequence). Between the trimmed V and J ends, which lost 3 bases and 0 bases, there was a span of 7 bases. CDR3 region: CASSISTSTDTQYF. The sequenced CDR3 bases are TGTGCCAGTAGTATTTCTACCAGCACAGATACG.

This clone has ten or more counts. From the germline J gene comes the end of the CDR3, since the read stops 3 residues before it. The chain joins TRBV4-1 to TRBJ2-7, with 7 bases fitting TRBD2. This CDR3 spans 14 amino acids. V lost 6 bases, J lost 2 bases, and 7 bases stayed unmatched. CDR1 is MGHRA, CDR2 YSYEKL, per germline. The CDR3 DNA, read in part, is TGCGCCAGCAGTCTCCGGGACTACACCTACGAG. It specifies CASSLRDYTYE. The full CDR3 protein reads CASSLRDYTYEQYF.

The table lists this clone with many counts. Read data end 3 residues before the CDR3 end; the end is taken from the germline J gene. The chain is built from TRBV7-8 and TRBJ2-7; D is possibly TRBD1 (5 bases). V was cut by 1 base and J by 3 bases, with 7 bases left in between. The CDR3 loop spans 13 amino acids. Germline V lookup: CDR1 SGHVS, CDR2 FQNEAQ. The sequenced part of the CDR3 DNA is TGTGCCAGCAGCTTAGGACAGTTCTACGAG. The encoded protein is CASSLGQFYE. The whole CDR3 reads CASSLGQFYEQYF.

This clone was seen at least ten times. The chain's CDR3 is CASSLGGFQNIQYF. Incomplete CDR3 DNA: TGTGCCAGCAGCTTGGGGGGTTTCCAAAACATT. The chain combines TRBV13 with TRBJ2-4; TRBD2 is a possible D gene (6 bases). The CDR3 end lies 3 residues beyond the end of the read and is filled in from the germline J gene. V was trimmed by 3 bases and J by 5 bases, leaving 11 bases between them. The CDR3 runs to 14 residues. Germline V lookup: CDR1 PRHDT, CDR2 FYEKMQ (reference sequence).

This clone was seen ten or more times. The DNA read from the CDR3 is TGTGCCAGCAGTTTGCACAGCTCCTACGAG. The encoded protein is CASSLHSSYE. The full CDR3 protein is CASSLHSSYEQYF. The rearrangement uses TRBV12-3 or TRBV12-4 and TRBJ2-7; unclear D gene. Read coverage stops 3 residues before the CDR3 terminus; the germline J gene supplies the remainder. Trimming took off 3 bases at V and 0 bases at J, with 6 bases between the two ends. The CDR3 sequence is 13 residues long.

This clone was recorded at least ten times. The missing CDR3 end, 3 residues past where the read stops, is filled in from the germline J gene. The chain carries TRBV2 and TRBJ2-7; tentative D call: TRBD2 (6 bases). The CDR3 has 13 amino acids. Germline lookup yields CDR1 SNHLY and CDR2 FYNNEI. Trimming pared 10 bases from V and 6 bases from J, leaving 19 bases between. The CDR3 loop is CATLEEGSGEQYF. The part of the CDR3 DNA that was read is TGTGCCACCCTCGAGGAGGGCTCTGGCGAG. The full variable domain, its missing parts supplied by reference TRBV2 and TRBJ2-7, is EPEVTQTPSHQVTQMGQEVILRCVPISNHLYFYWYRQILGQKVEFLVSFYNNEISEKSEIFDDQFSVERPDGSNFTLKIRSTKLEDSAMYFCATLEEGSGEQYFGPGTRLTVT.

This clone occurred many times. The read terminates 3 residues before the CDR3 end, so the remaining end is supplied by the germline J gene. The chain uses TRBV19 and TRBJ2-6; no definite D call. V lost 2 bases and J lost 2, with 7 bases in between. The CDR3 is made up of 15 amino acids. Germline V gene sequence: CDR1 LNHDA, CDR2 SQIVND (reference sequence). This CDR3 reads CASSISGPGANVLTF. The CDR3 bases that were read are TGTGCCAGTAGTATATCTGGGCCTGGGGCCAACGTC.

The table lists this clone with many counts. Mismatch with germline at one junction end may stem from a read error. The observed sequence ends 3 residues before the CDR3 terminus, with the missing tail filled in from the germline J gene. Additional DNA sequences in this sample encode the identical CDR3. The gene calls are TRBV12-3 or TRBV12-4 and TRBJ2-5, with 8 bases aligning to TRBD1. The CDR3 extends over 15 amino acids. CDR3 DNA (partial): TGCGCCAGCAGCCCTGAACAGGGGGTTGAGGAGACC. It specifies CASSPEQGVEET. The full CDR3 sequence reads CASSPEQGVEETQYF.

This clone was counted ten times or more. The CDR3 extends 3 residues past the end of the read, so its final part is completed from the germline J gene. The rearrangement links TRBV5-1 to TRBJ2-4, with TRBD1 matching 9 bases. This CDR3 has 14 amino acids. The J segment lost 8 bases and the V segment lost 4 bases, leaving 7 bases of the junction unmatched. The germline V gene encodes CDR1 SGHRS and CDR2 YFSETQ. The sequenced CDR3 bases are TGCGCCAGCAGCCCGGGACAGGGTGGAGACATT. Encoded protein: CASSPGQGGDI. The entire CDR3 protein reads CASSPGQGGDIQYF.

This clone was counted ten times or more. Coverage ceases 3 residues before the CDR3 finishes, and the germline J gene fills in the end. The chain joins TRBV6-1 to TRBJ2-1; TRBD2 matches 12 bases. The germline V gene encodes CDR1 MNHNS and CDR2 SASEGT. The V gene end was trimmed by 4 bases and the J gene end by 9 bases; junction bases not matched to a gene: 10. The CDR3 is 16 amino acids. The sequenced part of the CDR3 DNA is TGTGCCAGCAGTGCCCAGACTAGCGGGAGAAAAGTTGAG. Amino acids: CASSAQTSGRKVE. The CDR3, in full, reads CASSAQTSGRKVEQFF.

This clone has at least ten counts. Sequencing ends 3 residues short of the CDR3 end; the germline J gene provides the rest. The chain joins TRBV6-1 to TRBJ2-3; TRBD2 matches at 7 bases. Germline-derived CDR1 and CDR2 are MNHNS and SASEGT. CDR3 length: 16 residues. V gave up 0 bases and J gave up 6 bases; unmatched junction bases: 9. The chain's CDR3 is CASSEAPSGYSDTQYF. Incomplete CDR3 DNA: TGTGCCAGCAGTGAAGCGCCTAGCGGATATTCGGATACG.

The sample holds a few counts of this clone. The read finishes 3 residues shy of the CDR3 end, and the germline J gene is used to complete it. V usage is TRBV5-4 and J usage is TRBJ2-7, with D maybe TRBD1 (5 bases). V lost 4 bases and J 2 bases, leaving 10 bases between the germline ends. CDR1 is SGHNT, CDR2 YYREEE, per germline (reference sequence). This CDR3 region has 13 residues. The CDR3 sequence is CASSTTDPYEQYF. The CDR3 bases that were read are TGTGCCAGCAGCACGACAGATCCCTACGAG.

Of note for this clone: The read comes to an end 3 residues before the CDR3 does, leaving the germline J gene to fill in the end. This rearrangement joins TRBV29-1 to TRBJ2-3; 8 bases agree with TRBD1. This CDR3 region has 15 residues. Trimming removed 3 bases from V and 4 bases from J; junction bases left unmatched: 9. Germline CDR1 reads SQVTM; CDR2 reads ANQGSEA. The sequenced part of the CDR3 DNA is TGCAGCGTTGAGCAGGGGACAGGTCACGCAGATACG. Its translation: CSVEQGTGHADT. In full, the CDR3 is CSVEQGTGHADTQYF.

This clone was recorded many times. Read sequence stops 3 residues before the CDR3 end, and the germline J gene provides the missing end. V usage is TRBV20-1 and J usage is TRBJ2-3; 7 bases map to TRBD1. With 7 bases clipped from V and 0 bases from J, the junction kept 4 bases outside the gene matches. Germline CDR1 is DFQATT and CDR2 is SNEGSKA (reference sequence). The CDR3 is 13 amino acids. CDR3 residues: CSVPGQSTDTQYF. Partial CDR3 DNA: TGCAGTGTTCCGGGACAGAGCACAGATACG.